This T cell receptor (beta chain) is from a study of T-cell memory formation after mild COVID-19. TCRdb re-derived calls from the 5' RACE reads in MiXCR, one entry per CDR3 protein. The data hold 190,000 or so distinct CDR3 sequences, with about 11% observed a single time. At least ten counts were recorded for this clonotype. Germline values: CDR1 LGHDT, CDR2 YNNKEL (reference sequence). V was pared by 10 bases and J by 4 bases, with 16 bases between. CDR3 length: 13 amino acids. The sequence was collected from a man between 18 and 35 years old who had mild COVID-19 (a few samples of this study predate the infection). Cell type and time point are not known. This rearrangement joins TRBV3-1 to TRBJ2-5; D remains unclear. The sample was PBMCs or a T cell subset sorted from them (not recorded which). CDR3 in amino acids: CAINYHHPETQYF. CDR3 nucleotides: TGTGCCATTAACTACCACCACCCAGAGACCCAGTACTTC.